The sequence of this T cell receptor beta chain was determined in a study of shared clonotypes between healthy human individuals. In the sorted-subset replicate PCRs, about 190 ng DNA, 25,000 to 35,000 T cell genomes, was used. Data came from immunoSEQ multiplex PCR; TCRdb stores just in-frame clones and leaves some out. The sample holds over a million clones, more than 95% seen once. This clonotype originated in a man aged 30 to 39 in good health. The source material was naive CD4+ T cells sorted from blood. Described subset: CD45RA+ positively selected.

CDR3 bases: TGTGCCAGCAGCCCGACAGGGCGGAACACTGAAGCTTTCTTT. Translation: CASSPTGRNTEAFF. This chain links TRBV14 with TRBJ1-1, with 7 bases matching TRBD1. With 4 bases clipped from V and 1 base from J, the junction kept 3 bases outside the gene matches. The germline gives CDR1 SGHDN, CDR2 FVKESK. CDR3 length: 14 amino acids.